This T cell receptor beta chain was profiled in a study of blood T cells in healthy people across ages. Germline V gene data show CDR1 as MDHEN and CDR2 as SYDVKM. V gave up 6 bases and J gave up 1 base; unmatched junction bases: 12. There are 16 residues in the CDR3. A sample-barcoded 5' primer and a J-beta primer mix were used in a second PCR of about 6 to 12 cycles. TCRdb re-called the 5' RACE reads through MiXCR, storing one row per CDR3 protein. The data show about 780,000 distinct CDR3 sequences, with about half seen just once and 15% to 20% held by the top ten. This clonotype was detected only once.

This receptor was identified in a man at least 80 years old in good health. Sequencing was done on a sample of blood. The genes are TRBV28 and TRBJ2-7; 7 nucleotides line up with TRBD2. The CDR3 loop is CASSLITIGRSYEQYF. CDR3 in DNA: TGTGCCAGCAGCTTAATAACCATCGGGAGGTCCTACGAGCAGTACTTC.